The clone carrying this T cell receptor (beta chain) was seen only once. The CDR3 length is 14 residues. Germline V CDR1 and CDR2: SGHTA, FQGTGA. With 3 bases clipped from V and 6 bases from J, the junction kept 5 bases outside the gene matches. It was with 60 Vbeta and 13 Jbeta primers that the PCR ran. This table comes from immunoSEQ multiplex PCR, and its TCRdb copy is limited to in-frame clones, with some not included. Of some 120,000 clones listed, about 71% are singletons. The sample belongs to a study of cytomegalovirus exposure and HLA in healthy donors. V and J are TRBV7-3 and TRBJ2-3; TRBD1 agrees at 8 bases. This TCR derives from a woman aged 45-65 years in good health and CMV-seronegative. The material sequenced was PBMCs. The CDR3 reads CASSFGQGMDTQYF. CDR3 sequence (DNA): TGTGCCAGCAGCTTTGGACAGGGAATGGATACGCAGTATTTT.